What follows describes a single T cell receptor beta chain. Patients at the Seattle site were enrolled during active infection and followed longitudinally. Per the original data handling: Reference gene primer amplification gave estimated nucleated cell counts. Some clones are missing from TCRdb's copy, which holds only in-frame ones; the method was immunoSEQ multiplex PCR. V, J and clone size are taken as reported in that table, and D and trimming were inferred from the DNA itself. The data show about 180,000 clones, with over 75% seen just once and roughly 18% held by the top ten. These data are taken from a study of blood T cell repertoires in COVID-19. Study information: Sources were T cells, B-cell-depleted T cells, or PBMCs; the material itself was cDNA or gDNA.

V shed 0 bases and J 1 base; nucleotides not matched to a gene: 4. In germline, CDR1 is SGHRS, CDR2 YFSETQ. The CDR3 is made up of 16 amino acids. The sequencing input was peripheral blood. This sequence joins TRBV5-1 and TRBJ2-5, with 9 bases matching TRBD2. This receptor was identified in a person aged 65 to 85 with COVID-19, enrolled during active disease. CDR3 coding DNA: TGCGCCAGCAGCTTGGGGCTGCGGGGGGGCCAAGAGACCCAGTACTTC. Translating gives CASSLGLRGGQETQYF.